Each of the 30 T cell receptor beta chains below was sequenced from the same sample in a study of cytomegalovirus exposure and HLA in healthy donors. In the PCR, 60 Vbeta and 13 Jbeta primers were used. Repertoires were generated with immunoSEQ multiplex PCR, while TCRdb's copy carries only in-frame clones and drops some. The sample consists of 120,000 or so clones, about 80% of them appearing once. Sample: PBMCs. The receptors were gathered from a male donor in good health and CMV-seronegative.

The chain links TRBV6-1 to TRBJ2-7, with a possible D match to TRBD2 (6 bases). Germline CDR1 reads MNHNS; CDR2 reads SASEGT. The CDR3 contains 15 residues. The V and J ends lost 8 bases and 4 bases respectively, with 21 bases between them. Here the CDR3 reads CASSLGSGGSYEQYF. Here the CDR3 DNA reads TGTGCCAGCTCCCTGGGGAGCGGAGGGTCGTACGAGCAGTACTTC.

The rearrangement joins TRBV21-1 to TRBJ1-2. TRBV21-1 is assigned pseudogene status. This CDR3 has 14 residues. This CDR3 reads CASSKAGGSYGYTF. The CDR3 nucleotides are TGTGCCAGCAGCAAAGCCGGGGGGTCCTATGGCTACACCTTC.

This chain joins TRBV25-1 and TRBJ2-7; perhaps TRBD2 as D (6 bases). Germline V gene data show CDR1 as MGHDK and CDR2 as SYGVNS. CDR3 length: 16 amino acids. V was clipped by 3 bases and J by 0 bases, with 15 bases between them. The CDR3 coding sequence is TGTGCCAGCAGTGATGCGGGAATTCCTCACTCCTACGAGCAGTACTTC. This sequence encodes CASSDAGIPHSYEQYF.

The chain links TRBV4-1 to TRBJ2-1; D possibly corresponds to TRBD1 (5 bases). Germline V gene data show CDR1 as MGHRA and CDR2 as YSYEKL. The CDR3 has 11 amino acids. Trimming removed 2 bases from V and 12 bases from J, with 8 bases in between. Here the CDR3 reads CASSQTGSQFF. The CDR3 bases are TGCGCCAGCAGCCAAACAGGATCGCAGTTCTTC.

This CDR3 reads CASGRYGGGGEQYF. Here the CDR3 DNA reads TGTGCCAGCGGGCGGTACGGGGGCGGGGGTGAGCAGTACTTC. The chain combines TRBV6-5 with TRBJ2-7, with D possibly matching TRBD2 (7 bases). This CDR3 spans 14 amino acids. Trimming stripped 8 bases from V and 7 bases from J, with 21 bases between. Germline CDR1 MNHEY, CDR2 SVGAGI.

The V and J genes are TRBV9 and TRBJ2-1; 9 bases fit TRBD1. This CDR3 is built from 15 residues. Germline values: CDR1 SGDLS, CDR2 YYNGEE. With V trimmed by 0 bases and J by 4 bases, 2 bases remained unmatched. CDR3 DNA sequence: TGTGCCAGCAGCGTAGCTGGGACAGGGTACAATGAGCAGTTCTTC. Translated: CASSVAGTGYNEQFF. Using reference TRBV9 and TRBJ2-1 for the parts outside the CDR3, the full variable domain is DSGVTQTPKHLITATGQRVTLRCSPRSGDLSVYWYQQSLDQGLQFLIQYYNGEERAKGNILERFSAQQFPDLHSELNLSSLELGDSALYFCASSVAGTGYNEQFFGPGTRLTVL.

The V and J genes are TRBV28 and TRBJ1-1; 7 positions agree with TRBD1. Germline assignment: CDR1 MDHEN and CDR2 SYDVKM. CDR3 length equals 20 residues. V shed 2 bases and J 2 bases; nucleotides not matched to a gene: 20. This CDR3 is CASSLSPSTGEWLSNTEAFF. The CDR3 DNA is TGTGCCAGCAGTTTAAGTCCAAGCACAGGGGAGTGGCTCTCTAACACTGAAGCTTTCTTT.

The chain combines TRBV6-1 with TRBJ1-2; a possible D gene is TRBD1 (5 bases). Germline V CDR1 and CDR2: MNHNS, SASEGT. The CDR3 sequence is 12 residues long. V was shortened by 6 bases and J by 2 bases, with 7 bases between the two germline ends. The CDR3 sequence is CASREGNYGYTF. The CDR3 nucleotides are TGTGCCAGCAGGGAGGGGAACTATGGCTACACCTTC.

The chain links TRBV7-9 to TRBJ1-1; D uncertain. Germline-derived CDR1 and CDR2 are SEHNR and FQNEAQ (reference sequence). V dropped 0 bases and J dropped 3 bases, with 11 bases sitting between them. The CDR3 loop spans 15 amino acids. The CDR3 reads CASSLAGSIHTEAFF. CDR3 DNA sequence: TGTGCCAGCAGCTTAGCGGGCTCGATCCACACTGAAGCTTTCTTT. The full variable domain, its missing parts supplied by reference TRBV7-9 and TRBJ1-1, is DTGVSQNPRHKITKRGQNVTFRCDPISEHNRLYWYRQTLGQGPEFLTYFQNEAQLEKSRLLSDRFSAERPKGSFSTLEIQRTEQGDSAMYLCASSLAGSIHTEAFFGQGTRLTVV.

A single count supports this clone. DNA for the CDR3: TGTGCCAGCAGCCAGGGACTAGGCGATGATGAGCAGTTCTTC. Translation gives CASSQGLGDDEQFF. This chain uses TRBV27 with TRBJ2-1, with 8 bases aligning to TRBD2. The germline V gene encodes CDR1 MNHEY and CDR2 SMNVEV (reference sequence). J lost 8 bases, V lost 6 bases, and 9 bases had no gene match. The CDR3 extends over 14 amino acids.

The V call is TRBV7-3, the J call TRBJ1-1; no reliable D call. The CDR3 has 13 residues. Per germline, CDR1 SGHTA and CDR2 FQGTGA. The V gene lost 5 bases and the J gene lost 4 bases, with 11 bases spanning the gap. The CDR3 spells CASSPSLSTEAFF. In DNA form, the CDR3 reads TGTGCCAGCAGCCCTAGCCTATCCACTGAAGCTTTCTTT. Using reference TRBV7-3 and TRBJ1-1 for the parts outside the CDR3, the full variable domain is GAGVSQTPSNKVTEKGKYVELRCDPISGHTALYWYRQSLGQGPEFLIYFQGTGAADDSGLPNDRFFAVRPEGSVSTLKIQRTERGDSAVYLCASSPSLSTEAFFGQGTRLTVV.

This clone was counted only a few times. The rearrangement links TRBV7-2 to TRBJ1-6; D is uncertain. With 1 base removed from V and 9 bases from J, the gap between germline ends came to 16 bases. Germline V gives CDR1 SGHTA, CDR2 FQGNSA. The CDR3 is 16 amino acids. The CDR3 is CASSLVPGVVGSPLHF. In nucleotides, the CDR3 is TGTGCCAGCAGCTTAGTTCCCGGGGTAGTAGGTTCACCCCTCCACTTT.

The chain combines TRBV2 with TRBJ1-1; 10 nucleotides align to TRBD1. Germline CDR1 reads SNHLY; CDR2 reads FYNNEI. Unmatched junction bases numbered 2, after V lost 6 bases and J lost 1 base. The CDR3 is 14 amino acids. This CDR3 is CASSGTGENTEAFF. CDR3 DNA sequence: TGTGCCAGCAGCGGGACAGGGGAGAACACTGAAGCTTTCTTT.

This clone occurred once. The rearrangement joins TRBV5-6 to TRBJ2-3, with TRBD2 identical over 8 bases. CDR1 is SGHDT, CDR2 YYEEEE, per germline. This CDR3 spans 18 amino acids. The V gene end was trimmed by 4 bases and the J gene end by 3 bases; junction bases not matched to a gene: 16. The CDR3 is CASSPLARGGARTDTQYF. Here the CDR3 DNA reads TGTGCCAGCAGCCCTCTAGCCCGGGGGGGCGCAAGGACAGATACGCAGTATTTT.

The V gene is TRBV30, the J gene TRBJ1-3, with D possibly being TRBD1 (6 bases). The CDR3 is 15 residues long. Trimming took 0 bases from V and 3 from J, leaving 12 bases between them. Germline CDR1 and CDR2: GTSNPN and SVGIG (reference sequence). The CDR3 loop reads CAWSVVGAFGNTIYF. CDR3 sequence (DNA): TGTGCCTGGAGTGTAGTGGGGGCTTTTGGAAACACCATATATTTT. The variable domain in full, with the rest retrieved from reference TRBV30 and TRBJ1-3, is SQTIHQWPATLVQPVGSPLSLECTVEGTSNPNLYWYRQAAGRGLQLLFYSVGIGQISSEVPQNLSASRPQDRQFILSSKKLLLSDSGFYLCAWSVVGAFGNTIYFGEGSWLTVV.

This rearrangement joins TRBV6-4 to TRBJ2-3; TRBD2 matches at 13 bases. Germline-derived CDR1 and CDR2 are MRHNA and SNTAGT. With 3 bases clipped from V and 2 bases from J, the junction kept 2 bases outside the gene matches. This CDR3 spans 16 amino acids. CDR3 protein: CASSETSGGATDTQYF. In DNA, the CDR3 is TGTGCCAGCAGTGAAACTAGCGGGGGGGCCACAGATACGCAGTATTTT.

A few counts support this clone. The chain carries TRBV6-4 and TRBJ2-1, with D possibly being TRBD1 (6 bases). Germline values: CDR1 MRHNA, CDR2 SNTAGT. Trimming left V 4 bases short and J 6 bases short, with 10 bases between. The CDR3 contains 13 residues. For the CDR3, the DNA is TGTGCCAGCAGTGCACAGGGTATCAATGAGCAGTTCTTC. It encodes CASSAQGINEQFF.

This clone was detected only a few times. The rearrangement uses TRBV23-1 and TRBJ2-6; D remains ambiguous. TRBV23-1 carries the ORF label, with uncertain function. The CDR3 totals 19 residues. V gave up 0 bases and J gave up 4 bases, with 19 bases separating them. DNA of the CDR3: TGCGCCAGCAGTCAATCGAGTCCCATATCCCCAGGAGGGGCCAACGTCCTGACTTTC. Residues: CASSQSSPISPGGANVLTF.

A word on this clone: At one end, the junction sequence differs from germline, possibly due to a read error. The chain uses TRBV4-2 and TRBJ2-7; D ambiguous. The CDR3 length is 13 residues. CDR1 LGHNA and CDR2 YNFKEQ come from the germline V gene. As DNA, the CDR3 is TGTGCCAGCAGCCAAGTCGGAGAGGTCTTCCCGCACTTC. Amino acids: CASSQVGEVFPHF.

The chain joins TRBV6-1 to TRBJ2-2, with TRBD1 identical over 8 bases. The CDR3 extends over 14 amino acids. V shed 7 bases and J 8 bases; nucleotides not matched to a gene: 9. Per the germline V gene, CDR1 is MNHNS and CDR2 is SASEGT. CDR3 in DNA: TGTGCCAGCACCCTGGACAGGGCTGATGGGGAGCTGTTTTTT. Its translation is CASTLDRADGELFF.

V is TRBV7-9 and J is TRBJ2-5, with D tentatively TRBD2 (7 bases). The V and J ends lost 5 bases and 5 bases respectively, with 21 bases between them. This CDR3 has 16 residues. Germline CDR1 reads SEHNR; CDR2 reads FQNEAQ (reference sequence). The CDR3 here is CASSPHWGGAGETQYF. CDR3 nucleotides: TGTGCCAGCAGCCCCCACTGGGGGGGGGCGGGGGAGACCCAGTACTTC.

This chain joins TRBV28 and TRBJ2-7; 10 bases align to TRBD2. Trimming removed 3 bases from V and 0 bases from J; junction bases left unmatched: 8. This CDR3 comprises 17 residues. CDR1 is MDHEN, CDR2 SYDVKM, per germline. DNA of the CDR3: TGTGCCAGCAGTTTCGTCGGTAGCGGGGGGATCTCCTACGAGCAGTACTTC. Protein sequence: CASSFVGSGGISYEQYF.

V usage is TRBV5-5 and J usage is TRBJ1-2, with D perhaps TRBD1 (6 bases). CDR3 size: 16 residues. Deletions cut 2 bases from V and 7 bases from J, with 21 bases between. Germline V lookup: CDR1 SGHKS, CDR2 YYEKEE (reference sequence). The CDR3 DNA follows: TGTGCCAGCAGCTTTAGAACAGGGATAATTTCGGGTGGCTACACCTTC. Its protein is CASSFRTGIISGGYTF.

This clone was counted only a few times. The J gene is TRBJ2-7, the V gene TRBV7-2, with D possibly TRBD1 on 6 matching bases. The length of the CDR3 is 17 residues. The germline V gene has CDR1 SGHTA and CDR2 FQGNSA. The V and J ends lost 2 bases and 2 bases respectively, with 19 bases between them. The CDR3 DNA reads TGTGCCAGCAGCTTATCGGCACAGGGTACGAGGACCTACGAGCAGTACTTC. Translation gives CASSLSAQGTRTYEQYF.

CDR3 sequence (DNA): TGTGCCAGCAGCATGACAGGCCTCTCCGAGCAGTTCTTC. The encoded protein is CASSMTGLSEQFF. This sequence joins TRBV5-4 and TRBJ2-1; perhaps TRBD1 as D (6 bases). V was trimmed by 4 bases and J by 10 bases, leaving 15 bases between them. The CDR3 contains 13 residues. In germline, CDR1 is SGHNT, CDR2 YYREEE (reference sequence).

The rearrangement uses TRBV10-3 and TRBJ1-1; a possible D gene is TRBD1 (5 bases). The ends were cut back, 11 bases at V and 3 bases at J, with 16 bases in the middle. The CDR3 contains 13 residues. Per the germline V gene, CDR1 is ENHRY and CDR2 is SYGVKD. The CDR3, as DNA: TGTGCCGTTCAACAGGAGGGCGACACTGAAGCTTTCTTT. Its protein product is CAVQQEGDTEAFF.

This chain joins TRBV14 and TRBJ2-7; 9 bases fit TRBD1. J was trimmed by 5 bases and V by 1 base; bases with no gene match: 9. This CDR3 comprises 16 residues. CDR1 SGHDN and CDR2 FVKESK come from the germline V gene. The CDR3 nucleotides read TGTGCCAGCAGCCAAGTTGGGTGGACAGGGGTTGACGAGCAGTACTTC. This codes for CASSQVGWTGVDEQYF.

This sequence joins TRBV6-4 and TRBJ2-3, with no clear D. CDR3 length equals 15 residues. Germline V gene sequence: CDR1 MRHNA, CDR2 SNTAGT. Trimming stripped 0 bases from V and 1 base from J, with 8 bases between. In DNA, the CDR3 is TGTGCCAGCAGTGACTCGGTAGGAGGCACAGATACGCAGTATTTT. Translated: CASSDSVGGTDTQYF.

This clone was seen only once. The genes are TRBV4-3 and TRBJ1-1; 7 nucleotides line up with TRBD1. With V trimmed by 3 bases and J by 7 bases, 11 bases remained unmatched. CDR1 is LGHNA and CDR2 is YSLEER in the germline V gene. This CDR3 comprises 15 residues. The CDR3 coding sequence is TGCGCCAGCAGCCAGGGACAGCCATCCCGTAATGAAGCTTTCTTT. Translated, it gives CASSQGQPSRNEAFF.

The table lists this clone with a count of one. The chain combines TRBV15 with TRBJ2-1; D perhaps matches TRBD2 (6 bases). The germline V gene has CDR1 LNHNV and CDR2 YYDKDF (reference sequence). With 0 bases removed from V and 1 base from J, the gap between germline ends came to 13 bases. The CDR3 has 17 amino acids. The CDR3 bases are TGTGCCACCAGCAGAGATGTGGTGGAGGGATCCTACAATGAGCAGTTCTTC. Encoded protein: CATSRDVVEGSYNEQFF.